The 17 T cell receptor beta chains below all came from one sample that was sequenced in a study of shared clonotypes between healthy human individuals. The method was immunoSEQ multiplex PCR; TCRdb's version includes in-frame clones alone and lacks a portion of them. Of 2.3 million or so clones listed, over 85% were seen once; the top ten hold about 0.37%. The sample taken for sequencing was naive CD4+ T cells from PBMCs. Subset reported: CD45RA+ positively selected. The receptor set was obtained from a man younger than 35 in good health. Some clones in this sample may be carry-over from other donors' samples.

Concerning this clone itself: The sample contains more than one DNA sequence encoding this CDR3. The chain employs TRBV7-2 and TRBJ2-3; TRBD2 aligns across 9 bases. There are 15 residues in the CDR3. CDR1 and CDR2 (germline): SGHTA, FQGNSA. J gave up 0 bases and V 4 bases, and 2 bases lay outside the gene matches. CDR3 DNA sequence: TGTGCCAGCAGCTCAAGCGGGAGGAGCACAGATACGCAGTATTTT. It encodes CASSSSGRSTDTQYF. The variable domain in full, with the rest retrieved from reference TRBV7-2 and TRBJ2-3, is GAGVSQSPSNKVTEKGKDVELRCDPISGHTALYWYRQSLGQGLEFLIYFQGNSAPDKSGLPSDRFSAERTGGSVSTLTIQRTQQEDSAVYLCASSSSGRSTDTQYFGPGTRLTVL.

This clone has only one observation. The V gene is TRBV5-1, the J gene TRBJ2-7; 12 bases are shared with TRBD2. The V gene end was trimmed by 4 bases and the J gene end by 1 base; junction bases not matched to a gene: 9. From germline, CDR1 is SGHRS and CDR2 YFSETQ. The CDR3 extends over 17 amino acids. The CDR3 DNA sequence: TGCGCCAGCAGCGTTGGGACTAGCGGGCTGTGGTCCTACGAGCAGTACTTC. Amino acid sequence: CASSVGTSGLWSYEQYF.

The CDR3 protein is CASRLGLDNYEQYF. CDR3 nucleotides: TGTGCCAGCAGGCTCGGACTAGATAACTACGAGCAGTACTTC. V is TRBV6-6 and J is TRBJ2-7; TRBD2 aligns across 7 bases. V gave up 6 bases and J gave up 3 bases; unmatched junction bases: 8. Per germline, CDR1 MNHNY and CDR2 SVGAGI (reference sequence). The CDR3 contains 14 residues.

In nucleotides, the CDR3 is TGTGCCAGCAGCTCCCGGGACAGGGGGCAGAATGAGCAGTTCTTC. It yields the protein CASSSRDRGQNEQFF. The chain recombines TRBV4-2 with TRBJ2-1; 12 nucleotides line up with TRBD1. Germline CDR1 reads LGHNA; CDR2 reads YNFKEQ. The CDR3 loop spans 15 amino acids. After removal of 5 bases from V and 7 bases from J, the junction contained 6 bases not matched to a gene.

On this clone: Distinct nucleotide sequences in the sample also encode this CDR3. The chain recombines TRBV5-1 with TRBJ2-1; 9 bases agree with TRBD1. V lost 2 bases to trimming and J lost 4 bases; unmatched junction nucleotides: 1. CDR1 is SGHRS and CDR2 is YFSETQ in the germline V gene. This CDR3 has 14 residues. CDR3 bases: TGCGCCAGCAGCTTAGGGACAGGGTACAATGAGCAGTTCTTC. Protein sequence: CASSLGTGYNEQFF.

The chain has TRBV28 and TRBJ2-7; 8 nucleotides match TRBD1. This CDR3 region has 14 residues. Unmatched junction bases numbered 10, after V lost 6 bases and J lost 6 bases. CDR1 and CDR2 from the germline V gene are MDHEN and SYDVKM. CDR3 nucleotides: TGTGCCAGCAGGCCTCAGGGGGCGCGGCTCGAGCAGTACTTC. This gives the protein CASRPQGARLEQYF.

The rearrangement uses TRBV6-6 and TRBJ2-7, with TRBD1 identical over 9 bases. The V gene end was trimmed by 6 bases and the J gene end by 7 bases; junction bases not matched to a gene: 13. The CDR3 is 15 amino acids. The germline gives CDR1 MNHNY, CDR2 SVGAGI (reference sequence). The CDR3 reads CASSQNYRGLGEQYF. CDR3 coding DNA: TGTGCCAGCAGCCAGAATTACAGGGGGCTCGGTGAGCAGTACTTC.

The chain links TRBV6-4 to TRBJ2-7; D unresolved. Trimming removed 0 bases from V and 6 bases from J, with 18 bases in between. Germline-derived CDR1 and CDR2 are MRHNA and SNTAGT. The CDR3 length is 16 residues. CDR3 residues: CASSDSMAGPTSEQYF. CDR3 DNA: TGTGCCAGCAGTGACTCCATGGCAGGACCAACAAGCGAGCAGTACTTC.

The rearrangement joins TRBV28 to TRBJ2-7, with D tentatively TRBD1 (6 bases). From germline, CDR1 is MDHEN and CDR2 SYDVKM. The CDR3 is made up of 14 amino acids. V was shortened by 3 bases and J by 0 bases, with 9 bases between the two germline ends. The CDR3: CASSLQGISYEQYF. The CDR3 DNA sequence: TGTGCCAGCAGTTTGCAGGGGATCTCCTACGAGCAGTACTTC. Full variable domain (missing parts from reference TRBV28 and TRBJ2-7): DVKVTQSSRYLVKRTGEKVFLECVQDMDHENMFWYRQDPGLGLRLIYFSYDVKMKEKGDIPEGYSVSREKKERFSLILESASTNQTSMYLCASSLQGISYEQYFGPGTRLTVT.

V usage is TRBV28 and J usage is TRBJ2-2; D gene unclear. There are 17 residues in the CDR3. Trimming pared 5 bases from V and 1 base from J, leaving 17 bases between. From germline, CDR1 is MDHEN and CDR2 SYDVKM. The CDR3 DNA is TGTGCCAGCAGTCACGGATACCCGGGTCAGAACACCGGGGAGCTGTTTTTT. It codes for CASSHGYPGQNTGELFF.

The chain links TRBV28 to TRBJ2-3; perhaps TRBD2 as D (5 bases). CDR3 size: 15 residues. Germline CDR1 reads MDHEN; CDR2 reads SYDVKM. The germline V and J ends were trimmed by 3 bases and 2 bases, with 12 bases remaining between them. The CDR3 here is CASSFRGGSTDTQYF. CDR3 bases: TGTGCCAGCAGTTTTCGCGGAGGCTCCACAGATACGCAGTATTTT.

The chain uses TRBV18 and TRBJ2-2; D not resolved. The V end lost 5 bases, the J end lost 7 bases, and 11 bases lay between the germline ends. Germline V gives CDR1 KGHSH, CDR2 LQKENI. The CDR3 has 13 residues. In nucleotides, the CDR3 is TGTGCCAGCTCATTGAATGACCTCGGGGAGCTGTTTTTT. This codes for CASSLNDLGELFF.

The chain recombines TRBV6-5 with TRBJ2-1, with a weak D call TRBD1 (5 bases). This CDR3 has 13 residues. V was trimmed by 5 bases and J by 8 bases, leaving 13 bases between them. Germline lookup yields CDR1 MNHEY and CDR2 SVGAGI. CDR3 DNA sequence: TGTGCCAGCAGTCTTCTTCAGGGCCATGAGCAGTTCTTC. This encodes CASSLLQGHEQFF.

The chain joins TRBV7-3 to TRBJ1-1; the D is unclear. Trimming removed 5 bases from V and 1 base from J, with 11 bases in between. The CDR3 is 14 residues long. In germline, CDR1 is SGHTA, CDR2 FQGTGA. In DNA, the CDR3 is TGTGCCAGCAGCGAAGGACGGTCGAACACTGAAGCTTTCTTT. It specifies CASSEGRSNTEAFF.

About this clone: This sample also contains other DNA sequences that code for the same CDR3. The chain has TRBV29-1 and TRBJ2-3, with TRBD1 identical over 7 bases. There are 13 residues in the CDR3. Trimming cost V 4 bases and J 1 base; bases outside gene matches: 2. Germline lookup yields CDR1 SQVTM and CDR2 ANQGSEA. The CDR3 region has the DNA TGCAGCGTTGGACAGGGAGGCACAGATACGCAGTATTTT. Residues: CSVGQGGTDTQYF.

The J gene is TRBJ2-3, the V gene TRBV5-1; TRBD2 aligns across 7 bases. CDR1 and CDR2 from the germline V gene are SGHRS and YFSETQ. The trim removed 4 bases at V and 4 bases at J, leaving 12 bases unmatched. CDR3 length: 16 amino acids. For the CDR3, the DNA is TGCGCCAGCAGCCCCGGACTGCGGGAGATCGCAGATACGCAGTATTTT. This sequence encodes CASSPGLREIADTQYF.

The V and J genes are TRBV5-4 and TRBJ2-4, with TRBD2 identical over 11 bases. The germline V gene has CDR1 SGHNT and CDR2 YYREEE (reference sequence). This CDR3 contains 16 residues. Trimming cost V 3 bases and J 8 bases; bases outside gene matches: 10. The CDR3 nucleotides read TGTGCCAGCAGCTCTCTGACTAGCGGGATAGGAGACATTCAGTACTTC. Its translation is CASSSLTSGIGDIQYF.